The present TCR beta chain was sequenced within a study of graft-versus-host responses after intestinal transplantation. This clone was detected once. Here immunoSEQ multiplex PCR was the method, and the copy in TCRdb shows in-frame clones only, minus some. The repertoire holds some 13,000 clones, about 83% seen once, with approximately 23% in the top ten. This receptor was taken from a human patient who received an intestinal transplant, so some T cells may come from the graft donor. The sequenced sample was PBMCs, obtained after intestinal transplantation.

In DNA, the CDR3 is TGCAGCCACTCATCAGGACAGGGAAACGAGCAGTACTTC. It specifies CSHSSGQGNEQYF. This chain links TRBV29-1 with TRBJ2-7; 8 nucleotides align to TRBD1. Germline V gene lookup returns CDR1 SQVTM and CDR2 ANQGSEA. V shed 8 bases and J 5 bases; nucleotides not matched to a gene: 11. The CDR3 loop spans 13 amino acids.